The clone carrying this TCR beta chain was seen a handful of times. These data originate in a study of T-cell reconstitution after alpha-beta-depleted transplantation in children. Using unique molecular identifiers, the investigators prepared the TCRbeta library. TCRdb re-called the PCR reads with MiXCR, one entry per CDR3 protein. The sample consists of about 500,000 distinct CDR3 sequences, around a third of them appearing once. CDR3 length: 11 amino acids. The ends were cut back, 4 bases at V and 6 bases at J, with 9 bases in the middle. The germline V gene encodes CDR1 SQVTM and CDR2 ANQGSEA. The source was PBMCs from the stem cell graft donor, collected from the stem cell graft. The chain uses TRBV29-1 and TRBJ1-2, with D possibly being TRBD1 (6 bases). The TCR was taken from a human donor who donated a stem cell graft to a child with aplastic anemia. The CDR3 loop reads CSVADRNGYTF. CDR3 nucleotide sequence: TGCAGCGTTGCCGACAGGAATGGCTACACCTTC.